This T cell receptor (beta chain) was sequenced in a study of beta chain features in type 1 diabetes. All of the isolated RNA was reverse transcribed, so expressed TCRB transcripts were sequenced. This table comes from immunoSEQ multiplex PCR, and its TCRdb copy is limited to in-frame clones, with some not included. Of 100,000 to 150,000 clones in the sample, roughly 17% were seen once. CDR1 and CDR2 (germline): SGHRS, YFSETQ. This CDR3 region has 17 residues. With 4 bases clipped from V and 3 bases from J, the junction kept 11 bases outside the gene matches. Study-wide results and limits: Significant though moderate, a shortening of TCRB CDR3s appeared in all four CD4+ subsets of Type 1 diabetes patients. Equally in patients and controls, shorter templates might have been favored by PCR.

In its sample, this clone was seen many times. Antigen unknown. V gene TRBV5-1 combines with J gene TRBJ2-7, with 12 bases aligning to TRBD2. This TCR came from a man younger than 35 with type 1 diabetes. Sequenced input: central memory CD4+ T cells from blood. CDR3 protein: CASSKGTSGYSVYEQYF. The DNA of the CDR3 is TGCGCCAGCAGCAAAGGGACTAGCGGGTACTCGGTCTACGAGCAGTACTTC.